This T cell receptor beta chain was identified during a study of blood T cell repertoires in COVID-19. Across the whole study: Samples came from the United States, Italy and Spain, spanning acute and convalescent COVID-19. PBMCs, B-cell-depleted T cells, or T cells provided the cDNA or gDNA that made up the material.

Looked up from germline, CDR1 is MGHRA and CDR2 is YSYEKL. V was clipped by 0 bases and J by 1 base, with 12 bases between them. This CDR3 contains 16 residues. In the study's own analysis: Reference gene primer amplification gave nucleated cell count estimates. Clones were sequenced by immunoSEQ multiplex PCR, and TCRdb holds only the in-frame ones, with some missing. That table supplies the V and J calls and clone size; D and trimming were determined from the DNA. The profile shows under 200,000 clones, about 86% of them singletons. This TCR derives from a man between 45 and 60 years old with active or convalescent COVID-19. The source material was peripheral blood. The rearrangement links TRBV4-1 to TRBJ2-5; D possibly corresponds to TRBD1 (5 bases). The CDR3 is CASSQDYAGPQETQYF. The CDR3 DNA reads TGCGCCAGCAGCCAAGATTATGCAGGGCCCCAAGAGACCCAGTACTTC.